This TCR beta chain originates from a study of blood T cell repertoires in COVID-19. As for the study in general: From T cells, B-cell-depleted T cells, or PBMCs came the material, which was cDNA or gDNA.

Clones were read by immunoSEQ multiplex PCR, and TCRdb kept only the in-frame ones, dropping some. Of over 250,000 clones in the sample, about 90% were seen once. Germline CDR1 reads LGHDT; CDR2 reads YNNKEL (reference sequence). This CDR3 has 14 residues. With 4 bases clipped from V and 2 bases from J, the junction kept 3 bases outside the gene matches. This chain joins TRBV3-1 (or the pseudogene TRBV3-2) and TRBJ2-3; TRBD1 aligns across 7 bases. The TCR sequence derives from an older woman who had recovered from COVID-19. The sample consisted of PBMCs or T cells enriched from blood (not recorded which). CDR3 DNA sequence: TGTGCCAGCAGCCGGGGACAGATCACAGATACGCAGTATTTT. Encoded protein: CASSRGQITDTQYF.